This TCR beta chain was recovered during a study of blood T cell repertoires in COVID-19. Overall study: The analysed material was cDNA or gDNA that came from T cells, B-cell-depleted T cells, or PBMCs.

Germline V gene lookup returns CDR1 SGHAT and CDR2 FQNNGV. The CDR3 runs 13 residues. V was trimmed by 1 base and J by 7 bases, leaving 10 bases between them. As processed by the authors: From reference gene primer amplification, estimates of nucleated cell counts were derived. The assay was immunoSEQ multiplex PCR, and TCRdb's table has in-frame clones only and misses some. V, J and clone size are those of that table, while D and trimming were read from the DNA. The sample shows a few hundred thousand clones, 80% to 90% of them seen only once. The clonotype comes from a woman aged 40 to 50 who had recovered from COVID-19. V is TRBV11-2 and J is TRBJ1-1, with unresolved D. The sequencing sample was made of peripheral blood. For the CDR3, the DNA is TGTGCCAGCAGCTTAGCTACCCACGGTGAAGCTTTCTTT. Its protein is CASSLATHGEAFF.